This T cell receptor (beta chain) was profiled in a study of technical replicates of blood from several donors. In germline, CDR1 is LNHNV, CDR2 YYDKDF (reference sequence). With 8 bases removed from V and 3 bases from J, the gap between germline ends came to 17 bases. The CDR3 extends over 14 amino acids. Clones were read by immunoSEQ multiplex PCR, and TCRdb kept only the in-frame ones, dropping some. The data show some 80,000 clones, 90% to 97% seen once. The sequenced sample consisted of T cells isolated from PBMCs. The V call is TRBV15, the J call TRBJ2-7, with a weak D call TRBD1 (6 bases). The sequence was collected from a human donor in good health. The DNA of the CDR3 is TGTGCCACCGGTCGAGGGGGAGAAGGCTACGAGCAGTACTTC. Translating gives CATGRGGEGYEQYF.